Given below is one T cell receptor (beta chain) in context. A few counts support this clonotype. The antigen it binds to is not known. Within one base of it there is no much larger clone, and no base qualities were kept. This sample was included in a study of response to subunit inactivated influenza vaccine (dated by TCRdb to the late 2010s). Looking at the study overall: Deep quantitative T cell receptor repertoire profiling was used in the study to track responses to a trivalent subunit inactivated influenza vaccine.

Libraries were built with RT-PCR. Instrument on record: Illumina HiSeq 2500. In-frame beta chains were kept once TCRdb had trimmed the public reads at Q25 with fastp and called clones with MiXCR. Rows merge per CDR3 protein into single entries with the most common DNA and genes. This sample lists about 310,000 distinct CDR3 sequences; roughly 22% were detected once. About a tenth of the sample is taken by the ten largest. Beyond this particular receptor, the publication reports: The authors suggested that each seasonal influenza vaccination may recruit only a limited number of new T cells.

The CDR3 starts with the cysteine, ends with the phenylalanine, and has 14 residues. Kept here is only the CDR3 DNA, which spans 42 bases and is read in frame from base 1. From a lookup of the germline V gene, CDR1 and CDR2 are MDHEN and SYDVKM. The V and J ends are trimmed by 4 bases and 5 bases, leaving 11 bases between them. Sequencing was performed on PBMCs from blood, taken approximately 20 months after vaccination. The sequence came from a man between 50 and 75 years old who received an inactivated influenza vaccine. Donor details come from another sample of the same person, matched by shared clones. The V gene is TRBV28 and the J gene is TRBJ1-4, with no confident D gene call. The nucleotide sequence is TGTGCCAGCAGTTCTTATCAACTAAATGAAAAACTGTTTTTT. The translation is CASSSYQLNEKLFF.